The clone carrying this T cell receptor (beta chain) came up a few times. The sample belongs to a study of control samples from healthy donors and cancer patients. Looked up from germline, CDR1 is SEHNR and CDR2 is FQNEAQ (reference sequence). Trimming left V 4 bases short and J 4 bases short, with 10 bases between. CDR3 length: 13 residues. The assay was immunoSEQ multiplex PCR, and TCRdb's table has in-frame clones only and misses some. Of just over 80,000 clones in the sample, roughly nine tenths were seen once. The genes are TRBV7-9 and TRBJ1-2; D call uncertain. Material: blood. This sequence originates from a middle-aged man in good health. The chain's CDR3 is CASSSWGSYGYTF. The CDR3 DNA is TGTGCCAGCAGCTCATGGGGTAGCTATGGCTACACCTTC.